These T cell receptor beta chains were read from a single sample in a study of early T cells in non-severe SARS-CoV-2 infection. TCRdb re-called the 5' RACE reads with MiXCR, one entry per CDR3 protein. This table holds under 85,000 distinct CDR3 sequences, roughly 15% found once. Sequencing was performed on whole blood, taken at baseline. The receptors were sampled from an adult who was a healthcare worker with PCR-confirmed SARS-CoV-2 infection or an uninfected control (not recorded which). CDR3s include the opening cysteine and the closing phenylalanine or tryptophan.

v_call	j_call	cdr3_length	cdr3_aa
TRBV5-5	TRBJ1-2	17	CASSSITGTGGLDGYTF
TRBV21-1	TRBJ2-7	16	CASSKMGLAGFYEQYF
TRBV5-1	TRBJ2-4	13	CASSFAAKNIQYF
TRBV5-1	TRBJ2-1	15	CASSGGLAGAPEQFF
TRBV27	TRBJ2-7	13	CASGRQGAYEQYF
TRBV28	TRBJ1-5	15	CASSPSGQGNQPQHF
TRBV6-5	TRBJ2-7	15	CASPGSGRVRDEQYF
TRBV28	TRBJ2-1	16	CASSLSNGRAHNEQFF
TRBV5-1	TRBJ2-1	16	CASSLGGLAGGNEQFF
TRBV12-3/TRBV12-4	TRBJ2-2	13	CASSPGPIGELFF
TRBV7-8	TRBJ1-1	13	CASSLAIYTEAFF
TRBV9	TRBJ2-5	13	CASSRGVEETQYF
TRBV2	TRBJ1-5	15	CASSGIGYSNQPQHF
TRBV29-1	TRBJ2-5	15	CSVAHPGQGDQTQYF
TRBV7-8	TRBJ2-1	14	CASSLLRQGYEQFF
TRBV9	TRBJ2-1	16	CASSVGGQGPYNEQFF
TRBV18	TRBJ2-7	19	CASSPPYPLVTATRGEQYF
TRBV19	TRBJ2-6	17	CASSISTGRIGANVLTF
TRBV28	TRBJ1-4	13	CASIRGRDEKLFF
TRBV5-5	TRBJ2-1	16	CASSLRIGTGGIEQFF
TRBV7-3	TRBJ2-1	13	CASSSMEGSEQFF
TRBV14	TRBJ2-1	15	CASIRGGDSYNEQFF
TRBV28	TRBJ2-7	13	CASRLDGGHEQYF
TRBV29-1	TRBJ2-3	15	CSVADKGGFDGTQYF
TRBV2	TRBJ1-5	13	CASRGNGNQPQHF
TRBV19	TRBJ2-4	13	CASSIRVGDIQYF
TRBV28	TRBJ2-3	13	CATQLYSTDTQYF
TRBV28	TRBJ2-6	14	CASSEGAGANVLTF
TRBV3-1	TRBJ1-2	14	CASSPRTALYGYTF
TRBV12-3/TRBV12-4	TRBJ1-6	14	CASSLSGPGSPLHF
TRBV5-1	TRBJ2-5	15	CASSLARQGQETQYF
TRBV4-1	TRBJ1-1	14	CASSQGDRGTEAFF
TRBV7-3	TRBJ2-3	15	CASSLGGVLADTQYF
TRBV7-6	TRBJ2-7	15	CASSLGAGEGYEQYF
TRBV11-1	TRBJ2-3	14	CASSLAGAGPTQYF
TRBV20-1	TRBJ2-7	15	CSARAPGQGSYEQYF
TRBV12-3/TRBV12-4	TRBJ1-2	14	CASTGTGRNYGYTF
TRBV2	TRBJ2-3	16	CASSPGLAGPADTQYF
TRBV2	TRBJ2-1	14	CASGLLAGANEQFF
TRBV15	TRBJ2-1	14	CATGGSGGRGEQFF
TRBV7-6	TRBJ2-1	14	CASSLLAGANEQFF
TRBV11-2	TRBJ2-3	13	CASSLEGSGTQYF
TRBV7-8	TRBJ2-7	13	CASSPLANYEQYF
TRBV19	TRBJ1-5	13	CASGPSSNQPQHF
TRBV6-6	TRBJ2-5	15	CASSYSQGAGETQYF
TRBV28	TRBJ2-2	15	CASRHRGLNTGELFF
TRBV2	TRBJ1-4	14	CASSGRFPYEKLFF
TRBV7-2	TRBJ2-2	16	CASSLGGYNGGGELFF
TRBV9	TRBJ2-7	15	CASSGGRAGTYEQYF
TRBV27	TRBJ2-1	17	CASSWKAGTSGRDEQFF
TRBV12-3/TRBV12-4	TRBJ2-7	12	CASSSRELGQYF
TRBV6-6	TRBJ1-6	14	CASSPGTANSPLHF